This T cell receptor beta chain was recovered during a study of T cell responses to AZD1222 COVID-19 vaccine. Overall study results and limits: Elevations in Spike-specific TCR breadth and depth followed administration of two AZD1222 doses. Females outnumbered males among donors, who were mostly white British; clonal diversity was possibly underestimated.

Turning to this clone: Its cognate antigen is unknown.

The V gene lost 6 bases and the J gene lost 8 bases, with 19 bases spanning the gap. This CDR3 has 13 residues. Germline CDR1 reads SQVTM; CDR2 reads ANQGSEA. It was second doses at about 4 or about 12 weeks that were pooled. Profiling relied on immunoSEQ multiplex PCR, and the TCRdb table lists in-frame clones only, not all of them. The table records 150,000 to 200,000 clones, 90% to 95% of them present only once. This material consisted of peripheral blood, taken 28 days after the second AZD1222 dose. The rearrangement uses TRBV29-1 and TRBJ1-2; no clear D. This TCR came from an adult who received the AZD1222 COVID-19 vaccine. The CDR3 reads CSVDRENSMGYTF. The CDR3 nucleotides read TGCAGCGTGGACCGGGAGAATTCGATGGGCTACACCTTC.